Presented here are 21 T cell receptor beta chains from one specimen sequenced in a study of T cells in localized non-small cell lung cancer. The protocol was immunoSEQ multiplex PCR, while the TCRdb copy is restricted to in-frame clones and leaves out a portion. The sample has tens of thousands of clones; about 90% are singletons. This specimen consisted of peripheral blood, obtained before any cancer treatment. Receptors were obtained from a woman aged 35-70 years with stage I lung adenocarcinoma.

The chain uses TRBV6-6 and TRBJ2-4; 8 bases line up with TRBD1. CDR1 and CDR2 (germline): MNHNY, SVGAGI (reference sequence). With V trimmed by 2 bases and J by 8 bases, 11 bases remained unmatched. The CDR3 totals 16 residues. The CDR3 bases are TGTGCCAGCAGTTACCGCCCGACAGGGGAAGGGGACATTCAGTACTTC. This translates into CASSYRPTGEGDIQYF.

The J gene is TRBJ1-1, the V gene TRBV9; 7 bases are shared with TRBD1. CDR3 length equals 15 residues. The V segment lost 3 bases and the J segment 0 bases; nucleotides outside the gene matches: 5. CDR1 is SGDLS, CDR2 YYNGEE, per germline. CDR3 residues: CASSGKQGMNTEAFF. DNA of the CDR3: TGTGCCAGCAGCGGAAAACAGGGGATGAACACTGAAGCTTTCTTT.

V is TRBV5-4 and J is TRBJ1-2; TRBD1 might be the D (5 bases). This CDR3 region has 13 residues. Deletions cut 6 bases from V and 4 bases from J, with 13 bases between. Germline V gene data show CDR1 as SGHNT and CDR2 as YYREEE (reference sequence). DNA for the CDR3: TGTGCCAGCACCAGCGGGGGGAGCTATGGCTACACCTTC. Translation: CASTSGGSYGYTF. Variable domain in full (rest from reference TRBV5-4 and TRBJ1-2): ETGVTQSPTHLIKTRGQQVTLRCSSQSGHNTVSWYQQALGQGPQFIFQYYREEENGRGNFPPRFSGLQFPNYSSELNVNALELDDSALYLCASTSGGSYGYTFGSGTRLTVV.

The chain uses TRBV20-1 and TRBJ2-7; no definite D call. The CDR3 loop spans 11 amino acids. Trimming stripped 5 bases from V and 2 bases from J, with 7 bases between. Germline loops: CDR1 DFQATT, CDR2 SNEGSKA (reference sequence). The CDR3 sequence: CSARLAYEQYF. As DNA, the CDR3 is TGCAGTGCTCGTCTAGCCTACGAGCAGTACTTC.

This chain links TRBV19 with TRBJ1-5; D may be TRBD1 (6 bases). The CDR3 loop spans 15 amino acids. V was shortened by 3 bases and J by 4 bases, with 13 bases between the two germline ends. Germline V gene data show CDR1 as LNHDA and CDR2 as SQIVND (reference sequence). In DNA form, the CDR3 reads TGTGCCAGTAGTATTGAGGGGGGGGAGAATCAGCCCCAGCATTTT. It translates to CASSIEGGENQPQHF. The whole variable domain, filled in from reference TRBV19 and TRBJ1-5, reads DGGITQSPKYLFRKEGQNVTLSCEQNLNHDAMYWYRQDPGQGLRLIYYSQIVNDFQKGDIAEGYSVSREKKESFPLTVTSAQKNPTAFYLCASSIEGGENQPQHFGDGTRLSIL.

There are a few counts of this clone. V gene TRBV5-5 combines with J gene TRBJ1-4, with D perhaps TRBD1 (6 bases). This CDR3 region has 15 residues. The germline V and J ends were trimmed by 6 bases and 5 bases, with 17 bases remaining between them. CDR1 and CDR2 (germline): SGHKS, YYEKEE (reference sequence). The CDR3 sequence: CASIPGGQTNEKLFF. The CDR3 bases are TGTGCCAGCATCCCGGGTGGACAGACGAATGAAAAACTGTTTTTT.

The CDR3 coding sequence is TGTGCCAGCACTCGGGACCTTAACTATGGCTACACCTTC. Translated: CASTRDLNYGYTF. The chain combines TRBV6-1 with TRBJ1-2; weak D call: TRBD1 (5 bases). This CDR3 comprises 13 residues. Per the germline V gene, CDR1 is MNHNS and CDR2 is SASEGT. Deletions cut 7 bases from V and 1 base from J, with 10 bases between.

This sequence joins TRBV9 and TRBJ1-4, with 7 bases matching TRBD1. The CDR3 has 15 amino acids. CDR1 SGDLS and CDR2 YYNGEE come from the germline V gene. V shed 3 bases, J shed 7 bases, and the junction held 9 bases outside the gene matches. The CDR3 region is CASSDYRGGSEKLFF. CDR3 nucleotide sequence: TGTGCCAGCAGCGATTACAGGGGAGGGAGTGAAAAACTGTTTTTT.

The J gene is TRBJ1-6, the V gene TRBV7-8; D is undetermined. Deletions cut 4 bases from V and 8 bases from J, with 12 bases between. CDR1 is SGHVS and CDR2 is FQNEAQ in the germline V gene. The CDR3 runs 14 residues. DNA for the CDR3: TGTGCCAGCAGCTCCATCGACGCCCATTCACCCCTCCACTTT. It translates to CASSSIDAHSPLHF.

This clone has a single count. V and J are TRBV4-3 and TRBJ1-1; D gene unclear. Germline-derived CDR1 and CDR2 are LGHNA and YSLEER. V lost 1 base, J lost 6 bases, and 12 bases lay in between. CDR3 length: 14 residues. The CDR3 sequence is CASSQGWDSAEAFF. The CDR3 region has the DNA TGCGCCAGCAGCCAAGGTTGGGATTCCGCTGAAGCTTTCTTT.

This rearrangement joins TRBV9 to TRBJ1-2; tentative D call: TRBD1 (6 bases). The CDR3 runs 17 residues. Germline V gene data show CDR1 as SGDLS and CDR2 as YYNGEE. The germline V and J ends were trimmed by 2 bases and 3 bases, with 20 bases remaining between them. CDR3 in DNA: TGTGCCAGCAGCGTCCAGCCCCAACAGGGTTCGGACTATGGCTACACCTTC. It is translated as CASSVQPQQGSDYGYTF. The whole variable domain, filled in from reference TRBV9 and TRBJ1-2, reads DSGVTQTPKHLITATGQRVTLRCSPRSGDLSVYWYQQSLDQGLQFLIQYYNGEERAKGNILERFSAQQFPDLHSELNLSSLELGDSALYFCASSVQPQQGSDYGYTFGSGTRLTVV.

The chain is built from TRBV11-3 and TRBJ2-4, with TRBD2 identical over 12 bases. The germline V gene encodes CDR1 SGHNT and CDR2 YENEEA. J lost 6 bases, V lost 5 bases, and 2 bases had no gene match. The CDR3 is 14 amino acids. The CDR3 loop reads CASSPTSGGNIQYF. The CDR3 DNA follows: TGTGCCAGCAGCCCGACTAGCGGGGGAAACATTCAGTACTTC. Together with reference TRBV11-3 and TRBJ2-4, the CDR3 gives the full variable domain: EAGVVQSPRYKIIEKKQPVAFWCNPISGHNTLYWYLQNLGQGPELLIRYENEEAVDDSQLPKDRFSAERLKGVDSTLKIQPAELGDSAVYLCASSPTSGGNIQYFGAGTRLSVL.

The chain carries TRBV13 and TRBJ1-4; D not certain. Deletions cut 4 bases from V and 8 bases from J, with 17 bases between. This CDR3 region has 15 residues. Germline V gene data show CDR1 as PRHDT and CDR2 as FYEKMQ (reference sequence). The CDR3 region has the DNA TGTGCCAGCAGCTCCGTCAGGAAAAATGGCGAAAAACTGTTTTTT. It translates to CASSSVRKNGEKLFF.

This clone occurred a few times. V is TRBV5-4 and J is TRBJ2-1; a weak D match, TRBD1 (6 bases). The CDR3 is 12 amino acids. Germline V CDR1 and CDR2: SGHNT, YYREEE (reference sequence). V was trimmed by 2 bases and J by 8 bases, leaving 8 bases between them. CDR3: CASSFRGDEQFF. DNA of the CDR3: TGTGCCAGCAGCTTCAGGGGCGATGAGCAGTTCTTC.

The chain recombines TRBV7-9 with TRBJ1-1; D is ambiguous. V lost 0 bases, J lost 1 base, and 9 bases lay in between. The CDR3 consists of 15 residues. In germline, CDR1 is SEHNR, CDR2 FQNEAQ (reference sequence). The CDR3 DNA sequence: TGTGCCAGCAGCTTAGCGGGCCCACAGAACACTGAAGCTTTCTTT. Translated, it gives CASSLAGPQNTEAFF.

This clone was observed a handful of times. This chain uses TRBV6-1 with TRBJ2-5; D might be TRBD2 (6 bases). The CDR3 sequence is 14 residues long. With 11 bases removed from V and 7 bases from J, the gap between germline ends came to 23 bases. Germline-derived CDR1 and CDR2 are MNHNS and SASEGT. The CDR3 protein is CASKLAHKLGTQYF. The CDR3 DNA sequence: TGTGCCTCGAAACTAGCTCACAAGCTGGGGACCCAGTACTTC.

The DNA for the CDR3 is TGTGCCAGCAGCCCCCTTTTGGGGGCCTACAATGAGCAGTTCTTC. This encodes CASSPLLGAYNEQFF. The chain links TRBV9 to TRBJ2-1, with D tentatively TRBD1 or TRBD2 (5 bases each). This CDR3 spans 15 amino acids. Trimming removed 4 bases at V and 2 bases at J, with 13 bases between. Per germline, CDR1 SGDLS and CDR2 YYNGEE. The full variable domain, rest sourced from reference TRBV9 and TRBJ2-1, is DSGVTQTPKHLITATGQRVTLRCSPRSGDLSVYWYQQSLDQGLQFLIQYYNGEERAKGNILERFSAQQFPDLHSELNLSSLELGDSALYFCASSPLLGAYNEQFFGPGTRLTVL.

This sequence joins TRBV10-3 and TRBJ2-5, with TRBD2 as a possible D gene (5 bases). The CDR3 is 15 amino acids. Trimming pared 0 bases from V and 5 bases from J, leaving 13 bases between. Germline CDR1 is ENHRY and CDR2 is SYGVKD. CDR3 amino acids: CAISESNPGVETQYF. The CDR3 bases are TGTGCCATCAGTGAGTCGAACCCCGGGGTGGAGACCCAGTACTTC.

The chain couples TRBV6-1 to TRBJ2-2, with a weak D call TRBD1 (6 bases). The V gene's germline CDR1 is MNHNS and CDR2 SASEGT. This CDR3 region has 15 residues. V lost 7 bases and J lost 6, with 18 bases in between. The CDR3 sequence is CASTLMDSQSGELFF. CDR3 in DNA: TGTGCCAGCACTCTTATGGACAGCCAGTCCGGGGAGCTGTTTTTT.

The chain joins TRBV14 to TRBJ2-6, with TRBD1 matching 7 bases. The CDR3 has 18 residues. With 3 bases clipped from V and 2 bases from J, the junction kept 10 bases outside the gene matches. Germline values: CDR1 SGHDN, CDR2 FVKESK. The CDR3 loop reads CASSHRQGQDTGANVLTF. CDR3 bases: TGTGCCAGCAGCCACAGACAGGGCCAGGATACTGGGGCCAACGTCCTGACTTTC.

The J gene is TRBJ1-4, the V gene TRBV7-9; perhaps TRBD1 as D (5 bases). This CDR3 is built from 13 residues. V lost 9 bases and J 7 bases, leaving 15 bases between the germline ends. CDR1 is SEHNR and CDR2 is FQNEAQ in the germline V gene (reference sequence). The CDR3 DNA reads as TGTGCCAGTTCGCTGCGGGGACCTGAAAAACTGTTTTTT. The encoded protein is CASSLRGPEKLFF.